This T cell receptor beta chain was sequenced for a study of T cells in localized non-small cell lung cancer. Study findings and constraints: Median detection of top 100 tumor clones in adjacent lung was roughly 61 clones. Sequencing involved a lone tumor region, leaving heterogeneity possible. Overall survival was longer when the density of T cells in the blood was higher. The greatest T cell clonality was found in uninvolved adjacent lung (higher than in tumor).

Concerning this clone: Antigen specificity is unknown.

Clones were sequenced by immunoSEQ multiplex PCR, and TCRdb holds only the in-frame ones, with some missing. The table records tens of thousands of clones, about 92% of them present only once. The germline V gene encodes CDR1 MNHNS and CDR2 SASEGT. J lost 8 bases, V lost 2 bases, and 5 bases had no gene match. This CDR3 is built from 15 residues. The chain links TRBV6-1 to TRBJ2-3, with TRBD2 matching 12 bases. The sample was peripheral blood, taken before any cancer treatment. This TCR was sampled from a female donor over 55 with stage I lung adenocarcinoma. The CDR3 nucleotides read TGTGCCAGCAGTGAACCTAGCGGGGGGGAGGGTACGCAGTATTTT. Amino acids: CASSEPSGGEGTQYF.